The 22 T cell receptor beta chains listed next were all sequenced from one sample in a study of T cells in Graves' hyperthyroidism and ophthalmopathy. Amplified regions were TCR beta CDR3 sequences from RNA transcripts. Initially, a first-round RT-PCR of the TCR CDR3 employed the HTBI primer set. One entry per CDR3 protein results from TCRdb running MiXCR on the multiplex PCR reads. The table lists under 550,000 distinct CDR3 sequences, roughly 13% of them singletons. The sample comprised blood. The receptors originated from a woman between 18 and 30 years old with Graves' hyperthyroidism.

This clonotype has a handful of counts. V is TRBV14 and J is TRBJ2-1; D gene unclear. This CDR3 region has 17 residues. Trimming pared 0 bases from V and 5 bases from J, leaving 17 bases between. Germline values: CDR1 SGHDN, CDR2 FVKESK. DNA of the CDR3: TGTGCCAGCAGCCAAGATTTGGGCAGGAGATTAAACAATGAGCAGTTCTTC. Translation gives CASSQDLGRRLNNEQFF.

The chain links TRBV6-5 to TRBJ2-7; 10 nucleotides match TRBD2. With 0 bases clipped from V and 2 bases from J, the junction kept 4 bases outside the gene matches. In germline, CDR1 is MNHEY, CDR2 SVGAGI. CDR3 length equals 16 residues. CDR3 protein: CASSYSRLAGAYEQYF. CDR3 sequence (DNA): TGTGCCAGCAGTTACTCGCGGCTAGCGGGGGCCTACGAGCAGTACTTC.

The sample holds many counts of this clonotype. V and J are TRBV11-2 and TRBJ2-5, with D perhaps assigned TRBD1 or TRBD2 (5 bases each). CDR1 is SGHAT and CDR2 is FQNNGV in the germline V gene. CDR3 length equals 14 residues. Trimming took 3 bases from V and 2 from J, leaving 10 bases between them. This chain's CDR3 is CASSFGALQETQYF. In nucleotides, the CDR3 is TGTGCCAGCAGCTTCGGGGCCTTACAAGAGACCCAGTACTTC.

This clonotype has a count of ten or more. The genes are TRBV12-3 or TRBV12-4 and TRBJ2-5, with 7 bases that match TRBD2. CDR3 length: 15 amino acids. The V and J ends lost 4 bases and 4 bases, in that order; junction bases with no gene match: 9. CDR3 residues: CASSSARVAGETQYF. The CDR3 DNA reads as TGTGCCAGCAGTTCGGCGAGGGTAGCGGGAGAGACCCAGTACTTC.

This clonotype showed up many times. V is TRBV30 and J is TRBJ1-5; D is unclear. The V and J ends lost 1 base and 4 bases respectively, with 8 bases between them. The CDR3 spans 13 residues. Germline CDR1 GTSNPN, CDR2 SVGIG (reference sequence). The CDR3 bases are TGTGCCTGGAGTGGAGAGAGAAATCAGCCCCAGCATTTT. Protein: CAWSGERNQPQHF.

This clonotype appeared many times. This rearrangement joins TRBV20-1 to TRBJ2-1; 8 bases align to TRBD2. CDR1 and CDR2 from the germline V gene are DFQATT and SNEGSKA (reference sequence). This CDR3 contains 15 residues. V shed 4 bases, J shed 1 base, and the junction held 6 bases outside the gene matches. This CDR3 is CSATGTSLSYNEQFF. The CDR3 nucleotides read TGCAGTGCTACAGGGACTAGTCTTTCCTACAATGAGCAGTTCTTC.

This clonotype was counted only a few times. This may be a read error, as it is one base from a much larger clone. V is TRBV28 and J is TRBJ2-7; no clear D. Germline CDR1 is MDHEN and CDR2 is SYDVKM. Trimming pared 5 bases from V and 1 base from J, leaving 15 bases between. This CDR3 has 15 amino acids. For the CDR3, the DNA is TGTGCCAGCAGTGCTAGACAATGGATGTCCTACGAGCAGTACTTC. This translates into CASSARQWMSYEQYF.

Ten or more counts support this clonotype. CDR3 in amino acids: CASSSGQQGNEQYF. The CDR3 DNA reads TGTGCCAGCAGCTCCGGACAACAGGGGAACGAGCAGTACTTC. This chain links TRBV7-9 with TRBJ2-7; the match to TRBD1 covers 7 bases. Germline loops: CDR1 SEHNR, CDR2 FQNEAQ (reference sequence). The CDR3 extends over 14 amino acids. Unmatched junction bases numbered 8, after V lost 4 bases and J lost 5 bases.

At least ten counts were recorded for this clonotype. V gene TRBV28 combines with J gene TRBJ1-1; 7 bases line up with TRBD1. Germline values: CDR1 MDHEN, CDR2 SYDVKM. The CDR3 is 14 amino acids. The ends lost 11 bases at V and 5 bases at J; junction bases unmatched: 14. CDR3 residues: CAAIQGGSLTEAFF. CDR3 in DNA: TGTGCCGCTATCCAAGGGGGCTCGTTAACTGAAGCTTTCTTT.

This clonotype has only a few counts. V gene TRBV11-2 combines with J gene TRBJ1-6, with D perhaps TRBD1 (6 bases). Trimming cost V 2 bases and J 6 bases, with 11 bases left between them. CDR3 length equals 15 residues. The germline V gene encodes CDR1 SGHAT and CDR2 FQNNGV. The CDR3 sequence is CASSLLDSFNSPLHF. In DNA, the CDR3 is TGTGCCAGCAGCTTACTGGACAGTTTTAATTCACCCCTCCACTTT.

This chain links TRBV4-1 with TRBJ1-2; the D gene is possibly TRBD1 (6 bases). The ends were cut back, 0 bases at V and 7 bases at J, with 18 bases in the middle. CDR3 size: 16 residues. Germline CDR1 MGHRA, CDR2 YSYEKL. The DNA for the CDR3 is TGCGCCAGCAGCCAAGATGTTACAGGGAAGTTGAGTGGCTACACCTTC. Translation gives CASSQDVTGKLSGYTF.

This clonotype was detected many times. V usage is TRBV2 and J usage is TRBJ1-2; D is uncertain. The CDR3 spans 14 residues. Germline V gene sequence: CDR1 SNHLY, CDR2 FYNNEI. V lost 1 base to trimming and J lost 2 bases, with 8 bases between them. The CDR3 DNA is TGTGCCAGCAGTGAAGTCAAGGAAAACTATGGCTACACCTTC. Its protein is CASSEVKENYGYTF.

This clonotype has a count of ten or more. This chain links TRBV4-2 with TRBJ2-1, with 8 bases lining up with TRBD1. Trimming at V came to 0 bases and at J to 6 bases, leaving 7 bases not matched to a gene. The CDR3 totals 16 residues. Germline loops: CDR1 LGHNA, CDR2 YNFKEQ. CDR3 sequence reads: CASSQETGASSNEQFF. In DNA form, the CDR3 reads TGTGCCAGCAGCCAAGAGACAGGGGCGAGTAGCAATGAGCAGTTCTTC.

Many counts were recorded for this clonotype. The rearrangement uses TRBV11-2 and TRBJ2-7; D gene unclear. The CDR3 loop spans 14 amino acids. Deletions cut 1 base from V and 2 bases from J, with 9 bases between. The germline V gene has CDR1 SGHAT and CDR2 FQNNGV. The CDR3 is CASSLGGLPYEQYF. In DNA, the CDR3 is TGTGCCAGCAGCTTAGGGGGTCTACCCTACGAGCAGTACTTC.

The gene calls are TRBV7-2 and TRBJ1-6, with 9 positions matching TRBD1. V lost 4 bases, J lost 6 bases, and 16 bases stayed unmatched. The CDR3 extends over 19 amino acids. Germline CDR1 and CDR2: SGHTA and FQGNSA. CDR3 in amino acids: CASSSLTLQGATLNSPLHF. CDR3 bases: TGTGCCAGCAGCTCACTCACCTTACAGGGGGCCACACTTAATTCACCCCTCCACTTT. Combining the CDR3 with reference TRBV7-2 and TRBJ1-6 gives the whole variable domain GAGVSQSPSNKVTEKGKDVELRCDPISGHTALYWYRQSLGQGLEFLIYFQGNSAPDKSGLPSDRFSAERTGGSVSTLTIQRTQQEDSAVYLCASSSLTLQGATLNSPLHFGNGTRLTVT.

This clonotype was seen ten or more times. The rearrangement uses TRBV11-2 and TRBJ2-7, with 11 bases lining up with TRBD1. The germline gives CDR1 SGHAT, CDR2 FQNNGV. V dropped 6 bases and J dropped 1; count of bases not matched to a gene: 5. The CDR3 runs to 15 residues. The CDR3 DNA reads as TGTGCCAGCAGGCGGGACAGGGGGTCTTCCTACGAGCAGTACTTC. This encodes CASRRDRGSSYEQYF.

This sequence joins TRBV3-2 and TRBJ2-3; TRBD2 reflects the table's D call only, with no check against the DNA. TRBV3-2 is described as a pseudogene. The CDR3 loop spans 15 amino acids. The CDR3 bases are TGTGCCAGCAGCCAGTTAGCGGGGCGCACAGATACGCAGTATTTT. Translation: CASSQLAGRTDTQYF.

For this clonotype: At one end, the junction sequence differs from germline, possibly due to a read error. CDR3 amino acids: CASSRTGVDNQPQHF. The CDR3 DNA reads TGTGCCAGCAGCCGGACGGGGGTGGACAATCAGCCCCAGCATTTT. The rearrangement uses TRBV5-1 and TRBJ1-5, with D maybe TRBD1 (5 bases). The V gene's germline CDR1 is SGHRS and CDR2 YFSETQ. There are 15 residues in the CDR3.

The sample holds many counts of this clonotype. The rearrangement joins TRBV11-1 to TRBJ2-1, with 13 bases that match TRBD2. Losses at the gene ends were 3 bases for V and 10 bases for J; bases not matched to a gene: 9. The CDR3 totals 16 residues. Germline CDR1 reads SGHAT; CDR2 reads FQDESV (reference sequence). This chain's CDR3 is CASSLDWTSGRGEQFF. CDR3 nucleotide sequence: TGTGCCAGCAGCTTGGACTGGACTAGCGGGAGAGGGGAGCAGTTCTTC.

This clonotype was seen many times. The rearrangement links TRBV27 to TRBJ1-2, with D possibly TRBD1 on 5 matching bases. This CDR3 is built from 15 residues. Per germline, CDR1 MNHEY and CDR2 SMNVEV (reference sequence). V was cut by 5 bases and J by 4 bases, with 17 bases left in between. CDR3 sequence reads: CASSPRRGGGYGYTF. CDR3 DNA: TGTGCCAGCAGTCCCCGGCGGGGGGGTGGCTATGGCTACACCTTC.

The CDR3 loop reads CASSEMTSNQPQHF. CDR3 nucleotide sequence: TGTGCCAGCAGTGAAATGACCAGCAATCAGCCCCAGCATTTT. V usage is TRBV2 and J usage is TRBJ1-5; D is uncertain. CDR1 and CDR2 (germline): SNHLY, FYNNEI. Between the trimmed V and J ends, which lost 2 bases and 1 base, there was a span of 6 bases. There are 14 residues in the CDR3.

The chain uses TRBV18 and TRBJ1-1; no reliable D call. Germline CDR1 KGHSH, CDR2 LQKENI. The CDR3 spans 14 residues. V was cut by 6 bases and J by 1 base, with 12 bases left in between. The CDR3 protein is CASSLGYGNTEAFF. CDR3 DNA: TGTGCCAGCTCTCTGGGGTATGGGAACACTGAAGCTTTCTTT.